One and the same sample provided the 27 T cell receptor beta chains below, sequenced in a study of graft-versus-host responses after intestinal transplantation. Method: immunoSEQ multiplex PCR; TCRdb's copy keeps in-frame clones and lacks some. The table records roughly 100,000 clones, over 85% of them present only once. These receptors have no known antigen. Sequences were derived from unstimulated CD8+ T cells sorted from spleen or lymph node cells, sampled before intestinal transplant. The receptors derive from a human donor who received an intestinal transplant.

This rearrangement joins TRBV5-5 to TRBJ1-2; 9 positions agree with TRBD1. The germline gives CDR1 SGHKS, CDR2 YYEKEE (reference sequence). Losses at the gene ends were 4 bases for V and 13 bases for J; bases not matched to a gene: 8. The CDR3 covers 12 residues. The DNA of the CDR3 is TGTGCCAGCAGCCCCGGGACAGGGCGATCCACCTTC. Its translation is CASSPGTGRSTF.

The chain links TRBV7-9 to TRBJ2-1; possibly TRBD1 for D (5 bases). CDR3 length: 15 amino acids. Germline-derived CDR1 and CDR2 are SEHNR and FQNEAQ (reference sequence). V was pared by 5 bases and J by 0 bases, with 11 bases between. This CDR3 is CASSATESSYNEQFF. For the CDR3, the DNA is TGTGCCAGCAGCGCGACAGAATCCTCCTACAATGAGCAGTTCTTC. Full variable domain (missing parts from reference TRBV7-9 and TRBJ2-1): DTGVSQNPRHKITKRGQNVTFRCDPISEHNRLYWYRQTLGQGPEFLTYFQNEAQLEKSRLLSDRFSAERPKGSFSTLEIQRTEQGDSAMYLCASSATESSYNEQFFGPGTRLTVL.

This clone turned up a few times. CDR3 bases: TGTGCCAGCAGCGACCCCGGATTTGGCTACACCTTC. The encoded protein is CASSDPGFGYTF. The rearrangement uses TRBV7-9 and TRBJ1-2, with D hard to call. This CDR3 is 12 amino acids long. Germline CDR1 is SEHNR and CDR2 is FQNEAQ (reference sequence). Between the trimmed V and J ends, which lost 5 bases and 7 bases, there was a span of 11 bases.

CDR3 sequence (DNA): TGTGCAAGTCGCTCATCAGCCAGCCCATCCTACGAGCAGTACTTC. It specifies CASRSSASPSYEQYF. V is TRBV12-2 and J is TRBJ2-7. TRBV12-2 is described as a pseudogene. The CDR3 runs 15 residues.

The chain recombines TRBV4-1 with TRBJ2-5; 16 nucleotides line up with TRBD2. The germline CDR1 and CDR2 sequences are MGHRA and YSYEKL. The CDR3 runs to 19 residues. The V segment lost 1 base and the J segment 4 bases; nucleotides outside the gene matches: 9. CDR3: CASSQAPGLAGGQLETQYF. For the CDR3, the DNA is TGCGCCAGCAGCCAAGCTCCGGGACTAGCGGGGGGGCAGTTAGAGACCCAGTACTTC.

J is TRBJ2-5 and V is TRBV27; D ambiguous. Germline V lookup: CDR1 MNHEY, CDR2 SMNVEV (reference sequence). CDR3 length: 12 amino acids. Trimming shortened V by 6 bases and J by 4 bases, and 9 bases separated the two germline ends. The CDR3 sequence: CASRGISETQYF. The CDR3 DNA is TGTGCCAGCAGGGGGATATCAGAGACCCAGTACTTC.

This chain links TRBV6-1 with TRBJ2-7, with TRBD2 as a possible D gene (5 bases). The CDR3 sequence is 15 residues long. Deletions cut 2 bases from V and 3 bases from J, with 14 bases between. Germline-derived CDR1 and CDR2 are MNHNS and SASEGT. CDR3 residues: CASSERGYGIYEQYF. CDR3 bases: TGTGCCAGCAGTGAACGAGGGTACGGCATCTACGAGCAGTACTTC.

CDR3 in amino acids: CASSGDWTGPYEQYF. In nucleotides, the CDR3 is TGTGCCAGCAGTGGGGACTGGACAGGGCCCTACGAGCAGTACTTC. The rearrangement links TRBV6-1 to TRBJ2-7; 8 bases align to TRBD1. CDR3 length: 15 residues. CDR1 is MNHNS, CDR2 SASEGT, per germline. J gave up 2 bases and V 4 bases, and 7 bases lay outside the gene matches.

The chain joins TRBV9 to TRBJ2-2; tentative D call: TRBD2 (6 bases). Looked up from germline, CDR1 is SGDLS and CDR2 is YYNGEE. This CDR3 region has 17 residues. V lost 4 bases and J lost 5, with 21 bases in between. This CDR3 reads CASSPQGGGGFTGELFF. Written as DNA, the CDR3 is TGTGCCAGCAGCCCCCAGGGAGGAGGAGGATTTACCGGGGAGCTGTTTTTT.

This chain links TRBV4-1 with TRBJ2-7; D might be TRBD2 (7 bases). This CDR3 comprises 14 residues. V was shortened by 1 base and J by 5 bases, with 12 bases between the two germline ends. Per germline, CDR1 MGHRA and CDR2 YSYEKL. The CDR3 region is CASSQGGGRDEQYF. CDR3 in DNA: TGCGCCAGCAGCCAAGGCGGGGGCAGGGACGAGCAGTACTTC.

The genes are TRBV29-1 and TRBJ2-3; D ambiguous. The CDR3 runs to 10 residues. The germline CDR1 and CDR2 sequences are SQVTM and ANQGSEA. Trimming pared 6 bases from V and 3 bases from J, leaving 4 bases between. CDR3 sequence: CSVLTDTQYF. The CDR3 bases are TGCAGCGTACTAACAGATACGCAGTATTTT.

The chain uses TRBV30 and TRBJ1-2; D is undetermined. V lost 4 bases and J 5 bases, leaving 20 bases between the germline ends. CDR3 length: 15 residues. Germline CDR1 is GTSNPN and CDR2 is SVGIG (reference sequence). DNA for the CDR3: TGTGCCTGGAAATCTATCGGATTGGGTTCTTATGGCTACACCTTC. It codes for CAWKSIGLGSYGYTF.

This clone was seen only once. The gene calls are TRBV2 and TRBJ2-3; either TRBD1 or TRBD2 may fit D (6 bases each). CDR3 size: 16 residues. Germline V gene sequence: CDR1 SNHLY, CDR2 FYNNEI. Deletions cut 6 bases from V and 3 bases from J, with 19 bases between. For the CDR3, the DNA is TGTGCCAGCAGCTCAGATCGGAGGGGGTGGACAGATACGCAGTATTTT. Protein: CASSSDRRGWTDTQYF.

The chain joins TRBV6-1 to TRBJ1-2, with 7 bases aligning to TRBD1. CDR3 size: 16 residues. The germline V gene encodes CDR1 MNHNS and CDR2 SASEGT. The trim removed 2 bases at V and 0 bases at J, leaving 6 bases unmatched. The CDR3 loop is CASSEYKGAPNYGYTF. The CDR3 bases are TGTGCCAGCAGTGAATACAAGGGGGCTCCTAACTATGGCTACACCTTC.

The chain links TRBV6-1 to TRBJ2-3; tentatively, D is TRBD1 or TRBD2 (5 bases each). Trimming shortened V by 7 bases and J by 1 base, and 15 bases separated the two germline ends. The CDR3 sequence is 15 residues long. CDR1 is MNHNS, CDR2 SASEGT, per germline. Here the CDR3 reads CASTRDRQGTDTQYF. CDR3 in DNA: TGTGCCAGCACCCGGGACCGTCAGGGCACAGATACGCAGTATTTT.

The CDR3 sequence: CASSLGGSVEYF. The CDR3 DNA follows: TGTGCCAGCAGCTTAGGAGGAAGTGTGGAGTACTTC. The chain uses TRBV7-9 and TRBJ2-7; D unclear. The CDR3 covers 12 residues. V lost 1 base to trimming and J lost 11 bases, with 12 bases between them. The V gene's germline CDR1 is SEHNR and CDR2 FQNEAQ (reference sequence).

V and J are TRBV5-1 and TRBJ2-7; D may be TRBD2 (6 bases). The CDR3 runs 12 residues. Germline CDR1 and CDR2: SGHRS and YFSETQ. CDR3 loop: CAGGAQWYEQYF. In nucleotides, the CDR3 is TGCGCTGGAGGGGCGCAGTGGTACGAGCAGTACTTC.

CDR3 DNA sequence: TGTGCCAGCAGCCTCTCGGGACAAGCCCACTACACCTTC. It yields the protein CASSLSGQAHYTF. The gene calls are TRBV7-3 and TRBJ1-2, with D perhaps TRBD1 (6 bases). Germline values: CDR1 SGHTA, CDR2 FQGTGA. Between the trimmed V and J ends, which lost 5 bases and 10 bases, there was a span of 17 bases. CDR3 length: 13 amino acids.

V usage is TRBV19 and J usage is TRBJ1-6; D call uncertain. The CDR3 spans 13 residues. Germline CDR1 LNHDA, CDR2 SQIVND (reference sequence). Trimming pared 7 bases from V and 1 base from J, leaving 5 bases between. CDR3 DNA sequence: TGTGCCAGTACGGGGTCCTATAATTCACCCCTCCACTTT. Protein sequence: CASTGSYNSPLHF.

The rearrangement joins TRBV7-8 to TRBJ2-5, with D tentatively TRBD2 (7 bases). The CDR3 covers 19 residues. V lost 3 bases, J lost 2 bases, and 25 bases lay in between. CDR1 is SGHVS and CDR2 is FQNEAQ in the germline V gene. The DNA of the CDR3 is TGTGCCAGCAGCTTCCCACCAAGGGGGGGCGGGGGAGGTCAAGAGACCCAGTACTTC. It specifies CASSFPPRGGGGGQETQYF. The variable domain in full, completed from reference TRBV7-8 and TRBJ2-5, reads GAGVSQSPRYKVAKRGQDVALRCDPISGHVSLFWYQQALGQGPEFLTYFQNEAQLDKSGLPSDRFFAERPEGSVSTLKIQRTQQEDSAVYLCASSFPPRGGGGGQETQYFGPGTRLLVL.

The chain combines TRBV7-8 with TRBJ2-5, with TRBD2 matching over 8 bases. Trimming took 0 bases from V and 5 from J; bases not matched to a gene: 11. The CDR3 runs to 17 residues. The germline gives CDR1 SGHVS, CDR2 FQNEAQ. In nucleotides, the CDR3 is TGTGCCAGCAGCTTAGCGCCCGGGACTAGTGGGGAGGAGACCCAGTACTTC. It codes for CASSLAPGTSGEETQYF.

This chain uses TRBV20-1 with TRBJ1-1; no reliable D call. The length of the CDR3 is 11 residues. Between the trimmed V and J ends, which lost 6 bases and 4 bases, there was a span of 9 bases. The germline V gene has CDR1 DFQATT and CDR2 SNEGSKA (reference sequence). The CDR3 sequence: CSALGITEAFF. Written as DNA, the CDR3 is TGCAGTGCCCTTGGGATCACTGAAGCTTTCTTT.

The chain uses TRBV7-9 and TRBJ2-1, with D perhaps matching TRBD2 (6 bases). The V gene's germline CDR1 is SEHNR and CDR2 FQNEAQ (reference sequence). The CDR3 runs to 16 residues. Trimming cost V 5 bases and J 0 bases, with 14 bases left between them. The CDR3 spells CASSHIGGSSYNEQFF. The CDR3 nucleotides are TGTGCCAGCAGCCATATTGGAGGGAGCTCCTACAATGAGCAGTTCTTC.

The chain has TRBV27 and TRBJ2-5; 8 nucleotides agree with TRBD2. The CDR3 has 18 amino acids. V dropped 2 bases and J dropped 2; count of bases not matched to a gene: 13. Germline V gives CDR1 MNHEY, CDR2 SMNVEV (reference sequence). In nucleotides, the CDR3 is TGTGCCAGCAGTTTACTGTCGGGGGGGGCCGTTCCGCAAGAGACCCAGTACTTC. Protein product: CASSLLSGGAVPQETQYF.

This chain connects TRBV27 to TRBJ2-7; either TRBD1 or TRBD2 may fit D (6 bases each). Germline lookup yields CDR1 MNHEY and CDR2 SMNVEV (reference sequence). The CDR3 is made up of 15 amino acids. V was pared by 3 bases and J by 4 bases, with 16 bases between. The CDR3, as DNA: TGTGCCAGCAGTTTTGGAGGGGGGCCGCTATACGAGCAGTACTTC. Encoded protein: CASSFGGGPLYEQYF.

This CDR3 reads CASSSQGARYEQYF. The CDR3 DNA reads as TGTGCCAGCAGTTCCCAGGGGGCGCGTTACGAGCAGTACTTC. The chain uses TRBV5-4 and TRBJ2-7; 8 positions agree with TRBD1. J gave up 4 bases and V 5 bases, and 8 bases lay outside the gene matches. Germline lookup yields CDR1 SGHNT and CDR2 YYREEE (reference sequence). The CDR3 spans 14 residues.

The rearrangement joins TRBV7-9 to TRBJ2-7; D possibly uses TRBD1 or TRBD2 (5 bases each). CDR1 is SEHNR, CDR2 FQNEAQ, per germline (reference sequence). The CDR3 has 13 amino acids. The V end lost 6 bases, the J end lost 0 bases, and 9 bases lay between the germline ends. The CDR3 is CASRGRSSYEQYF. CDR3 DNA sequence: TGTGCCAGCAGGGGACGGAGCTCCTACGAGCAGTACTTC.